The following is a T cell receptor beta chain sequence with its context. There is no known antigen for this receptor. Within one base of it there is no much larger clone, and no base qualities were kept. This specimen belongs to a study of shared clonotypes between healthy human individuals (dated by TCRdb to the early 2020s). Notes on the research overall: The cohort comprised a couple of women and a few men aged 18 to 49 years. For each donor, CD4 naive and CD4 memory were each given three plates, CD8 naive was given two plates, and CD8 memory was given one plate. To estimate repertoire size and how much clonotype sharing occurs between individuals, the study deeply sequenced the blood TCR repertoires of five healthy adults. Libraries were prepared and TCR repertoires were sequenced by different laboratories using diverse techniques, in order to increase sequencing depth and limit assay-specific biases. Each donor's leukapheresis produced roughly between about 0.8 and 10 billion PBMCs. Paper-wide results and their limitations: Because the study included a small number of donors, the genetic and exposure-history diversity represented was limited. Pairwise subsampling indicated that sequencing depth was expected to affect the degree of clonotype sharing among donors. Sampling was limited to blood, and TCR repertoires in tissue likely differ from TCR repertoires in blood. Compared with non-shared clonotypes, the clonotypes found in all four sorted-subset donors had higher generation probabilities. Naive subsets generally had larger estimated clonotype richness than memory subsets did. Across several donors, around 5.4% of naive CD4, roughly 3.3% of naive CD8, 2.3% of memory CD4, and under 0.45% of memory CD8 clonotypes were shared. Rarefaction of sorted-subset datasets indicated incomplete sequencing despite the large sequencing depth.

From the germline V gene, CDR1 is SGHRS and CDR2 is YFSETQ. Here V drops 4 bases and J drops 3 bases, and the junction holds 4 bases not matched to any gene. There are 14 amino acids in the CDR3, from cysteine to phenylalanine inclusive. The kept DNA is CDR3 alone, 42 bases in frame from the first base. Using the deep immunoSEQ assay, TCR CDR3 regions were amplified from genomic DNA by multiplex PCR. For each cell subset, the extracted genomic DNA was distributed evenly across all wells of several immunoSEQ 96-well plates, and each plate served as one replicate. For sorted subsets, each replicate PCR was loaded with around 200 ng genomic DNA, equivalent to 30,000 or so T cell genomes. Purified libraries were quantified with a Qubit 3.0 fluorometer, sized on a Bioanalyzer 2100, and re-quantified with the KAPA Library Quantification kit. Each immunoSEQ 96-well plate was sequenced on its own single-read 150-cycle Illumina NextSeq 550 flow cell. As for the original processing: Because only junctional sequences without quality scores were contained in the immunoSEQ output, filtering matching that applied to full-length reads could not be performed. Sequences were annotated with PyIR, a Python wrapper for IgBLAST v1.9, and V/J genes and CDR3 were assigned using IMGT germline references. Reads were filtered out if the reads had weak V/J assignments (E-value above 1e-6), no CDR3, stop codons, out-of-frame junctions, or ambiguous translated residues. V3J clonotypes were defined as sequences sharing the same inferred V gene, J gene, and CDR3 amino acid sequence. The percentage overlap between two repertoires was calculated by dividing the number of shared unique clonotypes by the size of the smaller repertoire. Richness of each repertoire was evaluated using RTK rarefaction, the Chao1 estimator, and Recon v2.1 estimates of unobserved clonotypes. Generation probabilities for all TCRbeta clonotypes obtained by the gDNA method from a handful of donors were computed using OLGA. In TCRdb, the immuneACCESS table is reduced to in-frame sequences with V and J assigned. These tables do not hold every clone; where another copy was compared, an unresolved V gene accounts for under half, and the others remain unexplained. The V and J calls and the clone size are those of that table, but D and trimming were determined from the DNA. Across this sample there are 950,000 to 1,100,000 clones, with about 75% seen only once. The ten biggest clones cover 1.4% to 1.5% of the sample.

The donors were healthy, HIV-negative adults who had no recently reported acute infections or vaccinations. Only Caucasian adults living in Nashville, Tennessee, USA were represented among the donors. CD4+ T cells were enriched by magnetic negative selection; naive cells were then positively selected on CD45RA, and the negative fraction formed the memory subset. Blood was obtained by leukapheresis, after which PBMCs were separated by Ficoll-Histopaque density gradient centrifugation and cryopreserved in liquid nitrogen vapor phase. Purity and quantity of every magnetically sorted T cell population were checked by analytical flow cytometry. Genomic DNA was isolated from each sorted fraction and quantified by UV absorbance on a Nanodrop 2000c.

This sequence was found in a man aged 18 to 30 in good health. The receptor chain draws on TRBV5-1 and TRBJ2-7; TRBD2 lines up with 10 middle nucleotides. Specimen: memory CD4+ T cells sorted from blood. This sample's cell subset or site label indicates: CD45RA-negative fraction. Here is the DNA: TGCGCCAGCAGCACTGTAGCGGGGGGCTACGAGCAGTACTTC. The encoded protein is CASSTVAGGYEQYF.